The clone carrying this T cell receptor (beta chain) has ten or more counts. Its specificity is unknown. These data are taken from a study of breast tumors, draining lymph nodes, adjacent tissues. The germline V gene encodes CDR1 SGHTS and CDR2 YDEGEE. V was pared by 4 bases and J by 3 bases, with 13 bases of the junction left unmatched. The CDR3 is made up of 17 amino acids. Study-wide results and caveats: Tumor TCR diversity was below lymph nodes but above nontumor tissue.

Axillary draining lymph nodes of breast cancer patients supplied the node samples. TCRdb reanalysed the multiplex PCR reads using MiXCR and keeps one entry per CDR3 protein. The sample holds 84,000 or so distinct CDR3 sequences; approximately 30% are singletons and the top ten take over 8%. The chain is built from TRBV5-8 and TRBJ2-7; 10 positions agree with TRBD2. The material sequenced was axillary lymph node tissue. This clonotype originated in a female donor with breast cancer. Some clones in this sample may be carry-over from other donors' samples. Here the CDR3 DNA reads TGTGCCAGCAGCCCCTCGGTCCTAGCGGGAGACTTCTACGAGCAGTACTTC. This gives the protein CASSPSVLAGDFYEQYF.